Detailed here is one T cell receptor (beta chain). Its target is not known. The data were obtained in a study of type 1 and type 2 diabetes patients. Study context: CD4+ or CD8+ T cells were positively selected from PBMCs with microbeads.

Diabetic patients met standard criteria for type 1 or type 2 diabetes. The CDR3 is made up of 14 amino acids. Trimming took 3 bases from V and 2 from J, leaving 11 bases between them. The germline gives CDR1 ENHRY, CDR2 SYGVKD. Regarding the study as a whole: In type 2 diabetes, highly-expanded CD4+ clones took a median roughly 3.8% of reads. Type 1 diabetes repertoires were significantly less diverse than type 2 diabetes ones.

Genomic DNA was the PCR template. Amplification of the beta chain CDR3 used 30 forward and 13 reverse multiplex primers. TCRdb re-called the multiplex PCR reads with MiXCR, one entry per CDR3 protein. The sample includes 270,000 or so distinct CDR3 sequences, more than 40% of them seen just once. Specimen: peripheral blood mononuclear cells (PBMCs). This receptor was taken from a man between 18 and 29 years old with type 2 diabetes. The rearrangement uses TRBV10-3 and TRBJ2-7, with D perhaps matching TRBD1 or TRBD2 (5 bases each). The CDR3 is CAISDGSGPYEQYF. For the CDR3, the DNA is TGTGCCATCAGTGACGGCTCGGGGCCCTACGAGCAGTACTTC.